One and the same sample provided the 11 T cell receptor beta chains below, sequenced in a study of CD8+ T cells in alopecia areata. Time point described: mouse skin 3 weeks after grafting. TCR sequencing used cDNA made by reverse transcription of extracted RNA. The repertoire was sequenced with immunoSEQ multiplex PCR; TCRdb's copy has only in-frame clones and lacks some. The repertoire has 2,000 or so clones, none seen only once; the ten largest take 8.5% to 14%. Source: skin, taken at week 3. These receptors came from a C3H/HeJ mouse with alopecia areata. MHC haplotype here: H2-k.

This clone was detected many times. All gene names here are mouse names. The missing CDR3 end, 4 residues past where the read stops, is filled in from the germline J gene. The V and J genes are TRBV31 and TRBJ1-2; D may be TRBD1 (6 bases). Germline V gives CDR1 GKSSPN, CDR2 SITVG. The CDR3 totals 14 residues. The V gene lost 3 bases and the J gene lost 0 bases, with 11 bases spanning the gap. The CDR3 reads CAWSRDNTNSDYTF. The DNA read from the CDR3 is TGTGCCTGGAGCAGGGACAATACAAACTCC.

This clone was seen ten or more times. Any gene name here is a mouse gene name. The read halts 4 residues ahead of the CDR3 end, with the missing end drawn from the germline J gene. The chain joins TRBV5 to TRBJ2-7, with 8 positions matching TRBD1. Germline V lookup: CDR1 LGHNA, CDR2 YNLKQL (reference sequence). The CDR3 totals 14 residues. Incomplete CDR3 DNA: TGTGCCAGCAGCCAAGTGCTGACAGGGGAT. This encodes CASSQVLTGD. The CDR3 in full is CASSQVLTGDEQYF.

Remarks on this clone: Gene names are the mouse ones. The read ends 4 residues early relative to the CDR3; the germline J gene fills the gap. The V call is TRBV13-1, the J call TRBJ2-5, with 11 bases aligning to TRBD1. The V gene's germline CDR1 is NSHNY and CDR2 SYGAGN. The CDR3 has 14 amino acids. The DNA read from the CDR3 is TGTGCCAGCAGTGGGGACAGGGGGGAAGAC. This gives the protein CASSGDRGED. The whole CDR3 sequence is CASSGDRGEDTQYF.

Of note for this clone: Genes and germline are mouse. The CDR3 end lies 4 residues beyond the end of the read and is filled in from the germline J gene. J is TRBJ1-2 and V is TRBV5; D unclear. The germline gives CDR1 LGHNA, CDR2 YNLKQL (reference sequence). V dropped 4 bases and J dropped 3 bases, with 9 bases sitting between them. This CDR3 comprises 13 residues. The part of the CDR3 DNA that was read is TGTGCCAGCAGCCCTGGGTTAGACTCC. Residues: CASSPGLDS. The whole CDR3 sequence is CASSPGLDSDYTF.

The table lists this clone with a few counts. Genes here carry mouse names. The read finishes 4 residues shy of the CDR3 end, and the germline J gene is used to complete it. The chain employs TRBV13-2 and TRBJ2-5, with TRBD2 matching over 10 bases. The trim removed 2 bases at V and 1 base at J, leaving 10 bases unmatched. Germline V gene data show CDR1 as NNHNN and CDR2 as SYGAGS (reference sequence). This CDR3 is 18 amino acids long. The CDR3 DNA, read in part, is TGTGCCAGCGGTGACTGGGGGGGCGCGGAGAGCGACCAAGAC. It encodes CASGDWGGAESDQD. The CDR3 reads in full as CASGDWGGAESDQDTQYF.

This clone was observed many times. Gene names are mouse gene names. The CDR3 end lies 4 residues beyond the end of the read and is filled in from the germline J gene. The V gene is TRBV31, the J gene TRBJ2-7, with TRBD2 matching 9 bases. CDR3 length equals 13 residues. The germline CDR1 and CDR2 sequences are GKSSPN and SITVG. The part of the CDR3 DNA that was read is TGTGCCTGGAGTCTAGACTGGGGGTAT. Protein: CAWSLDWGY. The CDR3 reads in full as CAWSLDWGYEQYF.

This clone was picked up a small number of times. The gene names given are mouse names. The CDR3 end falls 4 residues outside the read, so it is completed with the germline J gene. This chain links TRBV29 with TRBJ2-3; 7 bases align to TRBD1. From germline, CDR1 is MSHET and CDR2 SYDVDS. Trimming took 6 bases from V and 0 from J; bases not matched to a gene: 6. CDR3 length: 15 residues. Incomplete CDR3 DNA: TGTGCTAGCAGCCAGGGACAGACTAGTGCAGAA. This translates into CASSQGQTSAE. The full CDR3 sequence reads CASSQGQTSAETLYF.

This clone was detected a few times. Gene names denote mouse genes. The read ends 4 residues shy of where the CDR3 ends; the end is completed using the germline J gene. The V gene is TRBV12-1, the J gene TRBJ2-1, with 12 nucleotides matching TRBD2. CDR1 is SGHSN and CDR2 is HYEKVE in the germline V gene. The CDR3 length is 15 residues. The CDR3 loop is CASSLPGTGGAEQFF. CDR3 bases read: TGTGCCAGCTCTCTCCCCGGGACTGGGGGGGCT.

This clone is labeled as medium-sized. Gene labels here are mouse ones. The missing CDR3 end, 4 residues past where the read stops, is filled in from the germline J gene. The rearrangement uses TRBV13-2 and TRBJ2-7; 7 bases map to TRBD1. The germline V gene has CDR1 NNHNN and CDR2 SYGAGS (reference sequence). The CDR3 covers 12 residues. The CDR3 is CASGGDRYEQYF. The DNA read from the CDR3 is TGTGCCAGCGGTGGGGACAGATAT.

This clone rates as medium-sized. The germline and genes are mouse ones. The read gets to within 4 residues of the CDR3 end, and the germline J gene fills in the rest. V and J are TRBV5 and TRBJ2-5; 10 bases are a match to TRBD2. The V gene's germline CDR1 is LGHNA and CDR2 YNLKQL (reference sequence). The CDR3 is 14 residues long. CDR3 region: CASSPDWGEDTQYF. CDR3 DNA (partial): TGTGCCAGCAGCCCCGACTGGGGGGAAGAC.

This clone is categorized as medium-sized. Each gene name is a mouse one. The DNA ends 4 residues before the CDR3 does, and the rest of the CDR3 is filled in from the germline J gene. The chain has TRBV13-3 and TRBJ1-2; no firm D call. There are 13 residues in the CDR3. Germline V CDR1 and CDR2: NNHDY, SYVADS. V lost 0 bases, J lost 1 base, and 4 bases lay in between. The covered CDR3 bases are TGTGCCAGCAGTGATGTACAAAACTCC. Encoded protein: CASSDVQNS. In full, the CDR3 is CASSDVQNSDYTF.